This TCR beta chain comes out of a study of blood T cell repertoires in COVID-19. This clone was found a few times. The CDR3 sequence is 16 residues long. V dropped 3 bases and J dropped 5; count of bases not matched to a gene: 12. Germline-derived CDR1 and CDR2 are KGHSH and LQKENI. The data were produced by immunoSEQ multiplex PCR, yet TCRdb's version contains in-frame clones alone and is incomplete. The repertoire consists of approximately 300,000 clones, with roughly 85% occurring once and the leading ten covering approximately 1.9%. The study recruited exposed participants who had met a COVID-19 case within 2 weeks before entry.

What was sequenced was PBMCs or T cells enriched from blood (not recorded which). The genes are TRBV18 and TRBJ1-2; the match to TRBD1 covers 7 bases. This TCR derives from a woman in her twenties or thirties who had been exposed to COVID-19. The CDR3 loop is CASSPTGTALGYGYTF. CDR3 DNA: TGTGCCAGCTCACCTACAGGGACAGCCCTTGGATATGGCTACACCTTC. The whole variable domain, filled in from reference TRBV18 and TRBJ1-2, reads NAGVMQNPRHLVRRRGQEARLRCSPMKGHSHVYWYRQLPEEGLKFMVYLQKENIIDESGMPKERFSAEFPKEGPSILRIQQVVRGDSAAYFCASSPTGTALGYGYTFGSGTRLTVV.